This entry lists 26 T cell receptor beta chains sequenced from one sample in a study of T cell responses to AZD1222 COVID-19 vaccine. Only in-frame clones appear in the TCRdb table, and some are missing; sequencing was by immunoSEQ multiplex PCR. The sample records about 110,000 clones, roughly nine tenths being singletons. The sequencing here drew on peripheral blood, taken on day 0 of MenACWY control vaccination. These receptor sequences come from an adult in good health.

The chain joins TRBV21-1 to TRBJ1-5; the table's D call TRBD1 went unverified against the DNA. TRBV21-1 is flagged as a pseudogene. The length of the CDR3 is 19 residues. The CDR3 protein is CASSKVRIQGNPSNQPQHF. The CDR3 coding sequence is TGTGCCAGCAGCAAAGTGCGGATACAGGGTAACCCTAGCAATCAGCCCCAGCATTTT.

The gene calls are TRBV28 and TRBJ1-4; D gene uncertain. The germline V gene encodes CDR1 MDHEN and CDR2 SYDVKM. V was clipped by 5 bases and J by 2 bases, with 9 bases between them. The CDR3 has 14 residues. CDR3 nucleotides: TGTGCCAGCAGTCTTTCGGGGACTAATGAAAAACTGTTTTTT. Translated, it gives CASSLSGTNEKLFF.

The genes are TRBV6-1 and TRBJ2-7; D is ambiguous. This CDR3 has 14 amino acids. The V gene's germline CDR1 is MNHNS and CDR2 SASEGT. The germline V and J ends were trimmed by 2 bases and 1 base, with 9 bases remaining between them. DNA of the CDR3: TGTGCCAGCAGTGAATATCGCGGATCCTACGAGCAGTACTTC. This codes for CASSEYRGSYEQYF.

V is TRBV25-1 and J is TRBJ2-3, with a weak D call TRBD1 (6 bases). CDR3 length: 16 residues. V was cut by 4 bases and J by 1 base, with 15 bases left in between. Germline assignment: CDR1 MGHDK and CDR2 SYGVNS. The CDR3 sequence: CASSGRDTQGTDTQYF. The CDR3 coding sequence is TGTGCCAGCAGTGGCCGGGACACCCAGGGCACAGATACGCAGTATTTT.

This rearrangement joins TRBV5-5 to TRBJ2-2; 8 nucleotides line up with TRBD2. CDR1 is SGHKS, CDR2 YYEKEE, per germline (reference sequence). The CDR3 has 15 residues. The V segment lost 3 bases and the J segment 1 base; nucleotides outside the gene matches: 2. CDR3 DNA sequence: TGTGCCAGCAGCTGGAGCGGGGGGAACACCGGGGAGCTGTTTTTT. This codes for CASSWSGGNTGELFF.

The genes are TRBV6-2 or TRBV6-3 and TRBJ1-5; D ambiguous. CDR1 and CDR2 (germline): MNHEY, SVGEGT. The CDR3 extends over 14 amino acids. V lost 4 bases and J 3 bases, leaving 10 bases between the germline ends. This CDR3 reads CASSSDGLNQPQHF. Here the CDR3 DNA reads TGTGCCAGCAGTTCGGACGGACTCAATCAGCCCCAGCATTTT.

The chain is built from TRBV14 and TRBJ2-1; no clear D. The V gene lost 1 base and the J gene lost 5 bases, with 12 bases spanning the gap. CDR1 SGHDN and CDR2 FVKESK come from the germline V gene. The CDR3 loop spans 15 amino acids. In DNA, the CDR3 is TGTGCCAGCAGCCAAGTACGGGTTCCCCACAATGAGCAGTTCTTC. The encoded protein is CASSQVRVPHNEQFF.

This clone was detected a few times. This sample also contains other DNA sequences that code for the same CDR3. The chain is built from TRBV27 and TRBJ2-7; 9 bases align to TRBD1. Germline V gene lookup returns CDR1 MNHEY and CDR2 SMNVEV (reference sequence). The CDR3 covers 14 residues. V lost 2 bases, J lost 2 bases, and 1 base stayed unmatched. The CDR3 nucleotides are TGTGCCAGCAGTTTAAGGGACAGGGCCTACGAGCAGTACTTC. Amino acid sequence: CASSLRDRAYEQYF.

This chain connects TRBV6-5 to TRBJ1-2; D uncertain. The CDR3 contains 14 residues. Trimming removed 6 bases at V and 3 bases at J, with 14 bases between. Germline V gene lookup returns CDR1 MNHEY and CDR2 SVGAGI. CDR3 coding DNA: TGTGCCAGCAGCAGACATCCCAAGGACTATGGCTACACCTTC. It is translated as CASSRHPKDYGYTF.

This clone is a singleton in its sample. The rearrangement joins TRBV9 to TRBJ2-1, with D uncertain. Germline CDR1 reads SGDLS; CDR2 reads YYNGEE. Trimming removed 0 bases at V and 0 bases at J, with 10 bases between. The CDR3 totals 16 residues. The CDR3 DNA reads TGTGCCAGCAGCGTAGAAGGGTATCGCTCCTACAATGAGCAGTTCTTC. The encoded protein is CASSVEGYRSYNEQFF. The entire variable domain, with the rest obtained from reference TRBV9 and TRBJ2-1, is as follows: DSGVTQTPKHLITATGQRVTLRCSPRSGDLSVYWYQQSLDQGLQFLIQYYNGEERAKGNILERFSAQQFPDLHSELNLSSLELGDSALYFCASSVEGYRSYNEQFFGPGTRLTVL.

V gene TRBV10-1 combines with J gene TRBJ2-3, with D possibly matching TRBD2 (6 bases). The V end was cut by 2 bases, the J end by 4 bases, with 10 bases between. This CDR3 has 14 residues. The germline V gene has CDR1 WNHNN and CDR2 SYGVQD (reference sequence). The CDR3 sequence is CASSEGEAADTQYF. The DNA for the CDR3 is TGCGCCAGCAGTGAGGGGGAGGCCGCAGATACGCAGTATTTT.

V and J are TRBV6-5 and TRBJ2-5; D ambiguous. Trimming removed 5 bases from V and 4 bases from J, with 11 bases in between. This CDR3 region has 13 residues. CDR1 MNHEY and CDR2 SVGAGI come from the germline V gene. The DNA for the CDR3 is TGTGCCAGCAGTCGGACCCTAGGAGAGACCCAGTACTTC. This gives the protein CASSRTLGETQYF.

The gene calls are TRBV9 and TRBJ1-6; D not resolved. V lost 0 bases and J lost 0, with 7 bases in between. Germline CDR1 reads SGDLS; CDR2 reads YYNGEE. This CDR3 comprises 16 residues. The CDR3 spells CASSVDALSYNSPLHF. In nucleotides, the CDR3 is TGTGCCAGCAGCGTAGATGCGCTCTCCTATAATTCACCCCTCCACTTT.

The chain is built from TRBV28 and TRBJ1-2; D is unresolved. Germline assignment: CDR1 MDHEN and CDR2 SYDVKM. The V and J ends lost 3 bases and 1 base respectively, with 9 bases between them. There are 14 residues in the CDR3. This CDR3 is CASSFLRGNYGYTF. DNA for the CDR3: TGTGCCAGCAGTTTCCTACGAGGTAACTATGGCTACACCTTC.

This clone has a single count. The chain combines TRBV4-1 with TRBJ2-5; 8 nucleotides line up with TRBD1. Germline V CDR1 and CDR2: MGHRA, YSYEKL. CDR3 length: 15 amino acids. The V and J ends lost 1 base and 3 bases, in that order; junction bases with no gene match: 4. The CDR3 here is CASSQAGQVEETQYF. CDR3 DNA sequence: TGCGCCAGCAGCCAAGCGGGACAGGTGGAAGAGACCCAGTACTTC.

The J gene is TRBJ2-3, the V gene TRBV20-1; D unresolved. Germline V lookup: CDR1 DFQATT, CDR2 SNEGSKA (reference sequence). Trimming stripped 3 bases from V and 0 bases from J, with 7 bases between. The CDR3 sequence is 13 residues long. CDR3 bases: TGCAGTGCTAGTGCGCGGAGCACAGATACGCAGTATTTT. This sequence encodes CSASARSTDTQYF.

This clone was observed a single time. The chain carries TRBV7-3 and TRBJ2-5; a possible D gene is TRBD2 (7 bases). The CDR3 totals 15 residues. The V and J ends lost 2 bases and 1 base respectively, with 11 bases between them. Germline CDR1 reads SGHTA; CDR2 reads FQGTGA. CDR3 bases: TGTGCCAGCAGCTTATCGGGGGGCATCCAAGAGACCCAGTACTTC. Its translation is CASSLSGGIQETQYF.

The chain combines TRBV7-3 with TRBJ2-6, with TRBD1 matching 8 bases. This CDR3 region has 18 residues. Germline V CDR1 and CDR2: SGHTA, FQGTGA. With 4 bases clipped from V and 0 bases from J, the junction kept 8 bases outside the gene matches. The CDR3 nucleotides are TGTGCCAGCAGCTCCCCGGGACAGGCCAACTCTGGGGCCAACGTCCTGACTTTC. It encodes CASSSPGQANSGANVLTF.

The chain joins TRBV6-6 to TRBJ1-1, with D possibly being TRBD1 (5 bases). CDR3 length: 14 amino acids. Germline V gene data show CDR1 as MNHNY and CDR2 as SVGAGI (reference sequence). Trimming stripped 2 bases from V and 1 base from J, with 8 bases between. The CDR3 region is CASSYLGGNTEAFF. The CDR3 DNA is TGTGCCAGCAGTTACCTGGGGGGGAACACTGAAGCTTTCTTT.

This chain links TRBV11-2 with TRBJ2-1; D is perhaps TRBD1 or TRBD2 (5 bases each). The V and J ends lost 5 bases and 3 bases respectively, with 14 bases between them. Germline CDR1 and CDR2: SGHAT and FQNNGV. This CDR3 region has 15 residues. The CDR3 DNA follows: TGTGCCAGCAGCCCTCCTGGGACGGACTACAATGAGCAGTTCTTC. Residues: CASSPPGTDYNEQFF.

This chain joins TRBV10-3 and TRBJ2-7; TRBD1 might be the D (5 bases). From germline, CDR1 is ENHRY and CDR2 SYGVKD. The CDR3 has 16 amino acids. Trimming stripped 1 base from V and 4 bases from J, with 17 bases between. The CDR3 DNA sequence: TGTGCCATCAGTGAGTTAGGTGACAGTGCGGCGTACGAGCAGTACTTC. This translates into CAISELGDSAAYEQYF.

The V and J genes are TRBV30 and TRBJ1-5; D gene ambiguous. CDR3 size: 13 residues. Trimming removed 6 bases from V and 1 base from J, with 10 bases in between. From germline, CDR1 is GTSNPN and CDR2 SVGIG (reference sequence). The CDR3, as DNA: TGTGCCTGCCGGTACTCAAGCAATCAGCCCCAGCATTTT. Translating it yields CACRYSSNQPQHF.

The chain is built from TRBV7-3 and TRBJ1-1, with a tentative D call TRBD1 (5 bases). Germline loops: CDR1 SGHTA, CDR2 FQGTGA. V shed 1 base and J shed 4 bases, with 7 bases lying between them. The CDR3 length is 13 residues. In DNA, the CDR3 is TGTGCCAGCAGCTTAAGGGGGACCACTGAAGCTTTCTTT. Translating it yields CASSLRGTTEAFF.

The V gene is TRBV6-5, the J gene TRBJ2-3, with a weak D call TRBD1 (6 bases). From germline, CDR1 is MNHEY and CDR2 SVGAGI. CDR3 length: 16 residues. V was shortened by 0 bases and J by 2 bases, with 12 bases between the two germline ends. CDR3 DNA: TGTGCCAGCAGTTACTCCACAGGGCCGGTCACAGATACGCAGTATTTT. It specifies CASSYSTGPVTDTQYF.

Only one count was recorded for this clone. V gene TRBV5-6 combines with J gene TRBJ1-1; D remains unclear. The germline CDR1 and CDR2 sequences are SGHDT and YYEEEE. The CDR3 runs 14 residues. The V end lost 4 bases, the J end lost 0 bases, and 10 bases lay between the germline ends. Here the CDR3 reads CASSLTIMNTEAFF. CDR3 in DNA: TGTGCCAGCAGCCTGACAATAATGAACACTGAAGCTTTCTTT.

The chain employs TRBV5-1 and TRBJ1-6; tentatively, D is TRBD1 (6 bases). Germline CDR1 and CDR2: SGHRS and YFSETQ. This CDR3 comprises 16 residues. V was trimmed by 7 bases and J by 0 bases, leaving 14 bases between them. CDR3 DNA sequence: TGCGCCAGCCGAGGGGGGGCGACCTCCTATAATTCACCCCTCCACTTT. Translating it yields CASRGGATSYNSPLHF.